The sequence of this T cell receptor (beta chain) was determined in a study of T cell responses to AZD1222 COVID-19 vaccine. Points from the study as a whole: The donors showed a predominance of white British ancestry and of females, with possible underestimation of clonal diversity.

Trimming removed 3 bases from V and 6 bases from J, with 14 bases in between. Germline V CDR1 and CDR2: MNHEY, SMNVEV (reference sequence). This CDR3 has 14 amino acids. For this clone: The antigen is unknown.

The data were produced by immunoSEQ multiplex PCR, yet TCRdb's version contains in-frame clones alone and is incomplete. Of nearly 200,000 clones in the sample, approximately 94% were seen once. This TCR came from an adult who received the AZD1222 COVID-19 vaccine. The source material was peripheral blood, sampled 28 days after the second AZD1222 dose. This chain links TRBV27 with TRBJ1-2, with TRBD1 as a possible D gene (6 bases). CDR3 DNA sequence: TGTGCCAGCAGTTTCACACAGGGATTGGATGGCTACACCTTC. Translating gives CASSFTQGLDGYTF.